This TCR beta chain comes out of a study of T cell responses to AZD1222 COVID-19 vaccine. A note on this clone: The antigen is undetermined.

Germline values: CDR1 LGHDT, CDR2 YNNKEL (reference sequence). Germline trimming cut 5 bases from V and 4 bases from J; bases unmatched to any gene: 10. The CDR3 runs to 15 residues. Study-wide results and limits: Sampled repertoires all dated from after the peak T cell response.

The repertoire was sequenced with immunoSEQ multiplex PCR; TCRdb's copy has only in-frame clones and lacks some. The table records 80,000 to 90,000 clones, around 90% of them present only once. This clonotype was obtained from an adult in good health. The chain combines TRBV3-1 (or the pseudogene TRBV3-2) with TRBJ1-2, with TRBD1 matching over 7 bases. Sequenced material: peripheral blood, taken on day 0 of MenACWY control vaccination. Here the CDR3 reads CASSVGTQGGYGYTF. DNA for the CDR3: TGTGCCAGCAGCGTGGGGACCCAGGGGGGCTATGGCTACACCTTC.